The source of this T cell receptor beta chain is a study of blood T cell repertoires in COVID-19. Methods used by the authors: The assay estimated nucleated cells by amplifying reference gene primers. Data came from immunoSEQ multiplex PCR; TCRdb stores just in-frame clones and leaves some out. That table supplies the V and J calls and clone size; D and trimming were determined from the DNA. The sample has some 200,000 clones; roughly 80% are singletons. The V gene's germline CDR1 is LNHDA and CDR2 SQIVND (reference sequence). The CDR3 spans 16 residues. V shed 3 bases and J shed 2 bases, with 15 bases lying between them.

The rearrangement uses TRBV19 and TRBJ2-3; D might be TRBD2 (6 bases). The TCR was taken from a man aged 25-40 years with active or convalescent COVID-19. The sequenced sample was peripheral blood. CDR3 residues: CASSMGGVPSTDTQYF. In nucleotides, the CDR3 is TGTGCCAGTAGTATGGGGGGAGTCCCCTCCACAGATACGCAGTATTTT.